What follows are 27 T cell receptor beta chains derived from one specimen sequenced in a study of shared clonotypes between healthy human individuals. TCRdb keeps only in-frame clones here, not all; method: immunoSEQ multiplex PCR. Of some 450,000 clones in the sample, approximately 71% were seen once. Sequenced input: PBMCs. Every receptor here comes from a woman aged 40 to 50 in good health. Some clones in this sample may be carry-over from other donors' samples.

CDR3 DNA sequence: TGTGCCAGCAGTAATGGAGCGGGGGATACGCAGTATTTT. It encodes CASSNGAGDTQYF. The chain carries TRBV7-2 and TRBJ2-3, with 7 nucleotides matching TRBD2. This CDR3 comprises 13 residues. Germline CDR1 is SGHTA and CDR2 is FQGNSA. V was clipped by 6 bases and J by 6 bases; unmatched bases: 6. Supplemented by reference TRBV7-2 and TRBJ2-3, the full variable domain reads GAGVSQSPSNKVTEKGKDVELRCDPISGHTALYWYRQSLGQGLEFLIYFQGNSAPDKSGLPSDRFSAERTGGSVSTLTIQRTQQEDSAVYLCASSNGAGDTQYFGPGTRLTVL.

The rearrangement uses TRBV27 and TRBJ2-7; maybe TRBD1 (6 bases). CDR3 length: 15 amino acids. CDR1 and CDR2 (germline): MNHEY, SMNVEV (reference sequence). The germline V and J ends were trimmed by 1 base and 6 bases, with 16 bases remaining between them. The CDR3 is CASSLWADSGAEQYF. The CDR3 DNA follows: TGTGCCAGCAGTTTATGGGCGGACAGCGGCGCCGAGCAGTACTTC.

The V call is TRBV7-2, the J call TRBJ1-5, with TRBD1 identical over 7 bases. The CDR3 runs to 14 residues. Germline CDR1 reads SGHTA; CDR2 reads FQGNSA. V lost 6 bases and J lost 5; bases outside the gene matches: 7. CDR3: CASRQTGADQPQHF. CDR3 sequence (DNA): TGTGCCAGCAGGCAAACAGGGGCAGATCAGCCCCAGCATTTT.

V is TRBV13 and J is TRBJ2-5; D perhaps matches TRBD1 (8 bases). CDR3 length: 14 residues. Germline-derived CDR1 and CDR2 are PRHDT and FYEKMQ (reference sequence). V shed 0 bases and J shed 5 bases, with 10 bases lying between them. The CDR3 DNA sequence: TGTGCCAGCAGCTTAGGACAGGGGGGGGAGACCCAGTACTTC. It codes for CASSLGQGGETQYF.

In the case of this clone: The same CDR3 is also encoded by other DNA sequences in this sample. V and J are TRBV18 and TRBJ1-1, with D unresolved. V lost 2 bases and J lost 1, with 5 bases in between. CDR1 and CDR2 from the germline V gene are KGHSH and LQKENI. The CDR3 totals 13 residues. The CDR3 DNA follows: TGTGCCAGCTCACCAGGCCAGAACACTGAAGCTTTCTTT. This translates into CASSPGQNTEAFF. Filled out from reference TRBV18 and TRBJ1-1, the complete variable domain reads NAGVMQNPRHLVRRRGQEARLRCSPMKGHSHVYWYRQLPEEGLKFMVYLQKENIIDESGMPKERFSAEFPKEGPSILRIQQVVRGDSAAYFCASSPGQNTEAFFGQGTRLTVV.

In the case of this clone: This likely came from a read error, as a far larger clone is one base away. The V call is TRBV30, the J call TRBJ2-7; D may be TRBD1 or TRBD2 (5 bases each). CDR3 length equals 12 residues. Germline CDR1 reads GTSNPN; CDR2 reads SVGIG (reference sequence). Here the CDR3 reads CAWSVGTYEQCF. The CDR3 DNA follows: TGTGCCTGGAGTGTAGGGACCTACGAGCAGTGCTTC.

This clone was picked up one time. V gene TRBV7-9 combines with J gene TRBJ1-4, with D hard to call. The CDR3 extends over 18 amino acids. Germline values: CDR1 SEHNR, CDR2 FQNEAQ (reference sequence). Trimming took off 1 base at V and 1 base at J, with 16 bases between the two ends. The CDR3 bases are TGTGCCAGCAGCTTAGGGCAGATAGGCGCTGGAACTAATGAAAAACTGTTTTTT. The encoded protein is CASSLGQIGAGTNEKLFF.

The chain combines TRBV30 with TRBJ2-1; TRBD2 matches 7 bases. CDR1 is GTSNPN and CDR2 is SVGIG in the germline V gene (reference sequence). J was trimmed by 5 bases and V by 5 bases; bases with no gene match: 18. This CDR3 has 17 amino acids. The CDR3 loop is CAWPTRIAAGADNEQFF. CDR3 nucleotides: TGTGCCTGGCCCACTCGAATCGCGGCGGGAGCGGACAATGAGCAGTTCTTC.

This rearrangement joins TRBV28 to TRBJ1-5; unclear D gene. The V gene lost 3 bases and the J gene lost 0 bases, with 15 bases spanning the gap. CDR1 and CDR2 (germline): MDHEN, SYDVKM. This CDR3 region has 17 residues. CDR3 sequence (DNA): TGTGCCAGCAGTTTCACACGACTCGGGAATAGCAATCAGCCCCAGCATTTT. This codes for CASSFTRLGNSNQPQHF.

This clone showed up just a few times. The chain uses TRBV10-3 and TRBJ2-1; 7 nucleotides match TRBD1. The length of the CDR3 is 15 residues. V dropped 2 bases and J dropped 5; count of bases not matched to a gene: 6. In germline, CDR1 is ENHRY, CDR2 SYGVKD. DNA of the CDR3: TGTGCCATCAGTGAGGGTCAGGGGGAGAACAATGAGCAGTTCTTC. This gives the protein CAISEGQGENNEQFF.

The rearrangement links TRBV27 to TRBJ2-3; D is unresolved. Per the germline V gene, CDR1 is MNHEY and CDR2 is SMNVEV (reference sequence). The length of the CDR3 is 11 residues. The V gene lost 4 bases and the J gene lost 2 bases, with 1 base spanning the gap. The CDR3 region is CASSSTDTQYF. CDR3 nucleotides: TGTGCCAGCAGTTCCACAGATACGCAGTATTTT.

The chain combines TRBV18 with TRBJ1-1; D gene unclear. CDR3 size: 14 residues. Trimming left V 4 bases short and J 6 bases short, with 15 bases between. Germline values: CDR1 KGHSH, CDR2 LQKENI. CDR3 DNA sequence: TGTGCCAGCTCACTTCGGGCTAGACCCGCTGAAGCTTTCTTT. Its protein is CASSLRARPAEAFF.

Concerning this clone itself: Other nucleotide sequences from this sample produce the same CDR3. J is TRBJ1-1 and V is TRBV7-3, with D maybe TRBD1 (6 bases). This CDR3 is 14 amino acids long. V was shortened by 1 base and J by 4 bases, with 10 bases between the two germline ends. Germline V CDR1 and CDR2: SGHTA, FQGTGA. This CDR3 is CASSLIGGVTEAFF. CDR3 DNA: TGTGCCAGCAGCTTAATAGGGGGGGTCACTGAAGCTTTCTTT.

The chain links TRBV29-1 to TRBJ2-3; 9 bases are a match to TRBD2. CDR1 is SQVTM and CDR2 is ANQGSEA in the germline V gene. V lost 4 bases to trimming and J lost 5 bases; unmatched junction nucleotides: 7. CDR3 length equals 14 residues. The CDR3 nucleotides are TGCAGCGTTGGGCCTAGCGGGACGATAGATACGCAGTATTTT. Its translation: CSVGPSGTIDTQYF.

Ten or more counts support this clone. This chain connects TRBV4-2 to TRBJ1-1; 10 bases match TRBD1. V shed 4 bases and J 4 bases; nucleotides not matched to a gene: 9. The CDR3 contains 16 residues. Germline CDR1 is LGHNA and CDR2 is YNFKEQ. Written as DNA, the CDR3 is TGTGCCAGCAGCCGAAGGGCCGGGACAGGGGTCACTGAAGCTTTCTTT. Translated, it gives CASSRRAGTGVTEAFF.

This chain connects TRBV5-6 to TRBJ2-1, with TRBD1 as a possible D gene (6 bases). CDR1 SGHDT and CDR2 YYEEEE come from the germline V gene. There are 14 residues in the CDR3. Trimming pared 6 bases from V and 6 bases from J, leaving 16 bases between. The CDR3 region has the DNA TGTGCCAGCAACCTAGTAGGGGGTGCCAATGAGCAGTTCTTC. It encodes CASNLVGGANEQFF.

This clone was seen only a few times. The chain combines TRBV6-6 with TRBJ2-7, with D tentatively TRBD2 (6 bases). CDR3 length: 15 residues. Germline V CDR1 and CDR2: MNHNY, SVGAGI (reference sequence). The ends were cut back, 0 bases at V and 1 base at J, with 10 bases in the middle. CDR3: CASSYSGTGSYEQYF. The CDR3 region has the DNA TGTGCCAGCAGTTACTCGGGGACTGGGTCCTACGAGCAGTACTTC.

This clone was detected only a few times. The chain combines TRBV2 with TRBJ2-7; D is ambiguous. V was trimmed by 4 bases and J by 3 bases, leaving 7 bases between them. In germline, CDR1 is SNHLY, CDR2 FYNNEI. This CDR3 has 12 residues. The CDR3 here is CASSVSIYEQYF. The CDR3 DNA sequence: TGTGCCAGCAGTGTGTCTATCTACGAGCAGTACTTC. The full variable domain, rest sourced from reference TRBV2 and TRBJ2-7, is EPEVTQTPSHQVTQMGQEVILRCVPISNHLYFYWYRQILGQKVEFLVSFYNNEISEKSEIFDDQFSVERPDGSNFTLKIRSTKLEDSAMYFCASSVSIYEQYFGPGTRLTVT.

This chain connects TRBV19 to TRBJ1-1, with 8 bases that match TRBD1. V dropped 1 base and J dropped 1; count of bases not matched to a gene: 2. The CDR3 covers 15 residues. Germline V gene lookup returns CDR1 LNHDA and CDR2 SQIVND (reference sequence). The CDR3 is CASSIAGTGNTEAFF. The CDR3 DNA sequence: TGTGCCAGTAGTATAGCCGGGACAGGGAACACTGAAGCTTTCTTT.

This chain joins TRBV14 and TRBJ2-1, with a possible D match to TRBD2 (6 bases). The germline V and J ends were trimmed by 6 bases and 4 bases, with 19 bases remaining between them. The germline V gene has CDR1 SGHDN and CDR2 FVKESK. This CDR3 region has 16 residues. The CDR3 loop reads CASSRRDFPTYNEQFF. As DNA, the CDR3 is TGTGCCAGCAGTCGGAGGGACTTCCCAACGTACAATGAGCAGTTCTTC. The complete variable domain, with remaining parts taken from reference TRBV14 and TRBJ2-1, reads EAGVTQFPSHSVIEKGQTVTLRCDPISGHDNLYWYRRVMGKEIKFLLHFVKESKQDESGMPNNRFLAERTGGTYSTLKVQPAELEDSGVYFCASSRRDFPTYNEQFFGPGTRLTVL.

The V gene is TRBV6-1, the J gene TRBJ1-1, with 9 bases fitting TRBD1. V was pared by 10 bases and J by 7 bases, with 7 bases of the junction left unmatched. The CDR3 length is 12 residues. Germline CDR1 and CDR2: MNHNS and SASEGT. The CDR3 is CATQGAKGEAFF. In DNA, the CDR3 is TGTGCCACACAGGGGGCTAAGGGTGAAGCTTTCTTT.

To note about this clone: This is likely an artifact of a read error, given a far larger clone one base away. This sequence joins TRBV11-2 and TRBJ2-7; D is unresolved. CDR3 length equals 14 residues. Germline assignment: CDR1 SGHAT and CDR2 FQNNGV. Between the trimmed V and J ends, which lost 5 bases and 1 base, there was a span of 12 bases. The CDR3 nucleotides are TGTGCCAGCAGCCGTGGACGGGTATCCTACGAGCAGTACTTC. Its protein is CASSRGRVSYEQYF.

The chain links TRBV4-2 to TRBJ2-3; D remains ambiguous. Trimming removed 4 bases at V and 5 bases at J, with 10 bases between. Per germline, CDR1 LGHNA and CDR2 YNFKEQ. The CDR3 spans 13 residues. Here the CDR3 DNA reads TGTGCCAGCAGCCCCCACCCCAGAGATACGCAGTATTTT. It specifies CASSPHPRDTQYF.

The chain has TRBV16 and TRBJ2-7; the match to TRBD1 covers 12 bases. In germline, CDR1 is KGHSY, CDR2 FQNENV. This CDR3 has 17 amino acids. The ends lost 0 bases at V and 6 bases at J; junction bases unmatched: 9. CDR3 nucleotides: TGTGCCAGCAGCCAATCGATTTTGGGACAGGGGGCATGCGAGCAGTACTTC. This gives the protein CASSQSILGQGACEQYF.

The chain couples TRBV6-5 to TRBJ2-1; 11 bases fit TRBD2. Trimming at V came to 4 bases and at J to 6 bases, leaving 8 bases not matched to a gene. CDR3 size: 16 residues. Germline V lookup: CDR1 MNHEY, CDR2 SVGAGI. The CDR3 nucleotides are TGTGCCAGCAGTTCACCTAGCGGGAGGAGCCCCAATGAGCAGTTCTTC. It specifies CASSSPSGRSPNEQFF.

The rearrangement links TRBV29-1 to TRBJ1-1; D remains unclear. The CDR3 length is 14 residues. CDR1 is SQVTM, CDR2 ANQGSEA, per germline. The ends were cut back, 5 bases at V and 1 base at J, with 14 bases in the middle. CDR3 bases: TGCAGCGTTCAGCTGAGATGGGGGAACACTGAAGCTTTCTTT. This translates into CSVQLRWGNTEAFF.

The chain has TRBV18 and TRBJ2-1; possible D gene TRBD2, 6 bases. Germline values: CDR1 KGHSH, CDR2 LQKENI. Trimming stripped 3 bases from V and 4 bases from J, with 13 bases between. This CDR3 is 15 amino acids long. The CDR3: CASSPPVGGYNEQFF. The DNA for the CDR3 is TGTGCCAGCTCACCCCCGGTAGGAGGGTACAATGAGCAGTTCTTC.